The 5 T cell receptor beta chains in this list originate from one sample, sequenced in a study of control samples from healthy donors and cancer patients. This table comes from immunoSEQ multiplex PCR, and its TCRdb copy is limited to in-frame clones, with some not included. The data show 160,000 or so clones, with nearly 96% seen just once and about 0.94% held by the top ten. The specimen was blood. These receptors originate from a woman aged 25 to 39 in good health.

V gene TRBV25-1 combines with J gene TRBJ1-5; 8 nucleotides align to TRBD1. Trimming removed 7 bases from V and 4 bases from J; junction bases left unmatched: 3. This CDR3 comprises 13 residues. Per germline, CDR1 MGHDK and CDR2 SYGVNS. CDR3 protein: CASTDRGNQPQHF. As DNA, the CDR3 is TGTGCCAGCACCGACAGGGGTAATCAGCCCCAGCATTTT.

Comments on this clone: The conserved phenylalanine or tryptophan normally closing the CDR3 is absent here, so this likely arose from a read error. The limits of the CDR3 on the DNA are not certain, so only TCRdb's listed CDR3 is given. The V call is TRBV12-5, the J call TRBJ1-2. Termini included, the CDR3 measures 8 amino acids. Looked up from germline, CDR1 is LGHNT and CDR2 is FRNRAP. This CDR3 is CASGGPLC.

The chain combines TRBV7-8 with TRBJ2-7; D is perhaps TRBD2 (5 bases). Germline V gives CDR1 SGHVS, CDR2 FQNEAQ. The ends were cut back, 5 bases at V and 6 bases at J, with 11 bases in the middle. This CDR3 is built from 12 residues. DNA for the CDR3: TGTGCCAGCAGCCCACAGACTACCGAGCAGTACTTC. Translated, it gives CASSPQTTEQYF.

This chain uses TRBV6-5 with TRBJ1-1; D is unresolved. V was clipped by 7 bases and J by 1 base, with 16 bases between them. The V gene's germline CDR1 is MNHEY and CDR2 SVGAGI. The CDR3 loop spans 15 amino acids. CDR3 sequence (DNA): TGTGCCAGCACCTTAGCGAAGACGAGGAACACTGAAGCTTTCTTT. Protein: CASTLAKTRNTEAFF.

The chain uses TRBV5-8 and TRBJ2-7, with a tentative D call TRBD2 (5 bases). There are 14 residues in the CDR3. V was clipped by 4 bases and J by 5 bases, with 16 bases between them. The germline CDR1 and CDR2 sequences are SGHTS and YDEGEE. The CDR3, as DNA: TGTGCCAGCAGCCTCCCCCGCGGGTACGACGAGCAGTACTTC. Translation: CASSLPRGYDEQYF.